This entry concerns a single T cell receptor (beta chain). TCRdb called the 5' RACE reads again in MiXCR, with one record for every CDR3 protein. This table holds hundreds of thousands of distinct CDR3 sequences, approximately 30% found once. The data belong to a study of identical twins' blood T cells. Trimming took 9 bases from V and 8 from J, leaving 20 bases between them. This CDR3 comprises 14 residues. Input material: PBMCs. This TCR derives from a woman aged 18-49 years in good health. The chain recombines TRBV12-3 or TRBV12-4 with TRBJ2-4, with D perhaps TRBD1 or TRBD2 (6 bases each). The CDR3 region is CASRKWGAQYIQYF. For the CDR3, the DNA is TGTGCCAGTAGAAAATGGGGGGCGCAGTACATTCAGTACTTC.